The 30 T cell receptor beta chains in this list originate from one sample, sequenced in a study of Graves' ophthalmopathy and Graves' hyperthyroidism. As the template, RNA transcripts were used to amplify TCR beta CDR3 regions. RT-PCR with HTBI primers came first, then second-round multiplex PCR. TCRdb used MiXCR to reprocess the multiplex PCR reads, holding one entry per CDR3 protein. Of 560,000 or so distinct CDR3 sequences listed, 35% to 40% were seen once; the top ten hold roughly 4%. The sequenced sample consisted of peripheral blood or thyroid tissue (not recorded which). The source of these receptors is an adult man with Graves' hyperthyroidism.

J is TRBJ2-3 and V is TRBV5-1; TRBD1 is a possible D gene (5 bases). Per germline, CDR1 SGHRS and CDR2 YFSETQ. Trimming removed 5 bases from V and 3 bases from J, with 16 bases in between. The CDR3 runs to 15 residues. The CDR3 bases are TGCGCCAGCAGGCCAGGGTTGGGGTGGACAGATACGCAGTATTTT. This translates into CASRPGLGWTDTQYF.

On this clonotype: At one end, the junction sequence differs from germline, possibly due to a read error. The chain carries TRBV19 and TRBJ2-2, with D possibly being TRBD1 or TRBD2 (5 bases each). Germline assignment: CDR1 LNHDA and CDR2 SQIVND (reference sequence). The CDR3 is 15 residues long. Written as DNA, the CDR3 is TGTGCCAGTAGTATTCAGTGGGGGAACACCGGGGAGCTGTCTTGG. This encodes CASSIQWGNTGELSW.

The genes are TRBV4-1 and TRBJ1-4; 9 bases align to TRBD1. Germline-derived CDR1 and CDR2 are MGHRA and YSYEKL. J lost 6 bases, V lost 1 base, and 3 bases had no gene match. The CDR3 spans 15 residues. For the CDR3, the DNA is TGCGCCAGCAGCCAAGTGACAGGGGGGGATGAAAAACTGTTTTTT. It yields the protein CASSQVTGGDEKLFF.

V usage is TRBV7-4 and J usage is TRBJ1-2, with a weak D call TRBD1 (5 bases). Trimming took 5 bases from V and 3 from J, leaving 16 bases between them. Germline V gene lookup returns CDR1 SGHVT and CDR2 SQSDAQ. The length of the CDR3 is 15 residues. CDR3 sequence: CASSPRVGDDYGYTF. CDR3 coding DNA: TGTGCCAGCAGCCCGAGGGTAGGGGACGACTATGGCTACACCTTC.

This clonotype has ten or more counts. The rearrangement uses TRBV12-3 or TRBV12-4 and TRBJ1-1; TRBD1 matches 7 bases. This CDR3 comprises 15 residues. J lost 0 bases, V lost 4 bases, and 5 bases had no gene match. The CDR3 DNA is TGTGCCAGCAGTTACCCCGGGACAGTGAACACTGAAGCTTTCTTT. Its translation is CASSYPGTVNTEAFF.

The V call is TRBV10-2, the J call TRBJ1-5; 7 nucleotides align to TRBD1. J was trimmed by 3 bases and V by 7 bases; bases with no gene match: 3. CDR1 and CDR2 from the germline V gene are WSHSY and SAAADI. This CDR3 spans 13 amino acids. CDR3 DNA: TGCGCCAGCATCCAGGGGGACAATCAGCCCCAGCATTTT. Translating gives CASIQGDNQPQHF.

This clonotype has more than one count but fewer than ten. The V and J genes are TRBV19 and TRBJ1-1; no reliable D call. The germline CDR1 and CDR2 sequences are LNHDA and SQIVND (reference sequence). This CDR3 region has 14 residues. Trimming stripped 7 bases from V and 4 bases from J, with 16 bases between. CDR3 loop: CASKSREWGTEAFF. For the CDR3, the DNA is TGTGCCAGTAAAAGCCGGGAGTGGGGCACTGAAGCTTTCTTT.

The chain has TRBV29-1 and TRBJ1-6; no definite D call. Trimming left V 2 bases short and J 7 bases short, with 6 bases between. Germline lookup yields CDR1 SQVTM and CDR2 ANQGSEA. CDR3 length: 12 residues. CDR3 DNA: TGCAGCGTTGAATCGGGGAATTCACCCCTCCACTTT. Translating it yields CSVESGNSPLHF.

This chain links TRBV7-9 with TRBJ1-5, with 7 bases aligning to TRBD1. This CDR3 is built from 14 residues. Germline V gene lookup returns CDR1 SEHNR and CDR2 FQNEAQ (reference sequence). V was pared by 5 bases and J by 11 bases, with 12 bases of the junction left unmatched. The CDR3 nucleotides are TGTGCCAGCAGCGATAGGGACAGTCAAGAGACCCAGCATTTT. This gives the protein CASSDRDSQETQHF. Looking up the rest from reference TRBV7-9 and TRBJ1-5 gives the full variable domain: DTGVSQNPRHKITKRGQNVTFRCDPISEHNRLYWYRQTLGQGPEFLTYFQNEAQLEKSRLLSDRFSAERPKGSFSTLEIQRTEQGDSAMYLCASSDRDSQETQHFGDGTRLSIL.

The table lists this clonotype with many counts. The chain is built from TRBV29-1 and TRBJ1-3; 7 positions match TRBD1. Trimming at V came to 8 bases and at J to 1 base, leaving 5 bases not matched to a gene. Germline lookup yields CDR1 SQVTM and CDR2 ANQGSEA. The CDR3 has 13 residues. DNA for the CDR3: TGCAGCCACGACAGGGCGTCTGGAAACACCATATATTTT. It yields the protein CSHDRASGNTIYF.

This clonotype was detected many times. The CDR3 sequence: CASSFRTGELFF. Written as DNA, the CDR3 is TGTGCCAGCAGCTTCCGTACCGGGGAGCTGTTTTTT. The rearrangement links TRBV5-8 to TRBJ2-2, with D unresolved. The V and J ends lost 2 bases and 5 bases respectively, with 4 bases between them. The CDR3 sequence is 12 residues long. Germline CDR1 is SGHTS and CDR2 is YDEGEE.

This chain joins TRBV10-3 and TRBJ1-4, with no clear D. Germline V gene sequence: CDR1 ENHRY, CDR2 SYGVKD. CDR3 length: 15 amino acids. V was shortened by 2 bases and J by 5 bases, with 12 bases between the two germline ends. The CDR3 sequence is CAISENPKRNEKLFF. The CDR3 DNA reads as TGTGCCATCAGTGAGAACCCCAAGAGAAATGAAAAACTGTTTTTT.

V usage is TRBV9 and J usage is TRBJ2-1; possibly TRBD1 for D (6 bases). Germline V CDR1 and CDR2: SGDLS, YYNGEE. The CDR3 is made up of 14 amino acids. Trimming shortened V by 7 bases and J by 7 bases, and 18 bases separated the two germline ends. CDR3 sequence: CASSPRDTENEQFF. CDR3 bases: TGTGCCAGCTCGCCCCGGGACACGGAGAATGAGCAGTTCTTC.

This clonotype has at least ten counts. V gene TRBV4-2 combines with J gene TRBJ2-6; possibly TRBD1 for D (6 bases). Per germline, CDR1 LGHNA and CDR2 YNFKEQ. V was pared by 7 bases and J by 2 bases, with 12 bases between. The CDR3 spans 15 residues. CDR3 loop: CASTGQIAGANVLTF. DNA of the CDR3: TGTGCCAGCACCGGACAGATCGCTGGGGCCAACGTCCTGACTTTC.

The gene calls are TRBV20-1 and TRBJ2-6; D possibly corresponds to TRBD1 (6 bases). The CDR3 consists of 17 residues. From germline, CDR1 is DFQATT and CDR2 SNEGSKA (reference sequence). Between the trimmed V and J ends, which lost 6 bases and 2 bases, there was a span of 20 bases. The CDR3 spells CSAPGGTGRTGANVLTF. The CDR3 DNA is TGCAGTGCCCCGGGCGGTACAGGGCGTACTGGGGCCAACGTCCTGACTTTC.

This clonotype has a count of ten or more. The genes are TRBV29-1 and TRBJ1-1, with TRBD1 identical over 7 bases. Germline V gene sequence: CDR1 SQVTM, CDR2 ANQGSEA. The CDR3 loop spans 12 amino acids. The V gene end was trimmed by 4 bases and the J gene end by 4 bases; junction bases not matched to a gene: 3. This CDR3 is CSVGQGVTEAFF. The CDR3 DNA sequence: TGCAGCGTTGGACAGGGCGTCACTGAAGCTTTCTTT. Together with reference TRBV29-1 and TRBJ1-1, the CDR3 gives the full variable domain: SAVISQKPSRDICQRGTSLTIQCQVDSQVTMMFWYRQQPGQSLTLIATANQGSEATYESGFVIDKFPISRPNLTFSTLTVSNMSPEDSSIYLCSVGQGVTEAFFGQGTRLTVV.

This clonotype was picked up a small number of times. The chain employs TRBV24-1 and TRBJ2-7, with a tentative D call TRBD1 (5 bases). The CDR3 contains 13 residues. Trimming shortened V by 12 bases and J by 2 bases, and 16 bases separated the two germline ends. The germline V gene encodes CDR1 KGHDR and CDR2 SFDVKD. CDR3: CASRAGKTYEQYF. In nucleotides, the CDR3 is TGTGCCTCAAGGGCAGGGAAGACCTACGAGCAGTACTTC.

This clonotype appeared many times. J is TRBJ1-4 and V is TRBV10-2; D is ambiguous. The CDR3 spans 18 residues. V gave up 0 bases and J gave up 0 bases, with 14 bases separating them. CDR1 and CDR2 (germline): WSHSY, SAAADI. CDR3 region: CASSESGPTFATNEKLFF. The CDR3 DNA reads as TGCGCCAGCAGTGAGTCCGGGCCGACCTTTGCAACTAATGAAAAACTGTTTTTT.

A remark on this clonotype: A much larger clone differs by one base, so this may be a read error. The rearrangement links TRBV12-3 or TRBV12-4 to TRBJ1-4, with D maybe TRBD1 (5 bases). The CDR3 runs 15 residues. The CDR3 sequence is CACSLAGQGGEKLFF. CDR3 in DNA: TGTGCCTGCAGTTTAGCGGGGCAGGGTGGTGAAAAACTGTTTTTT.

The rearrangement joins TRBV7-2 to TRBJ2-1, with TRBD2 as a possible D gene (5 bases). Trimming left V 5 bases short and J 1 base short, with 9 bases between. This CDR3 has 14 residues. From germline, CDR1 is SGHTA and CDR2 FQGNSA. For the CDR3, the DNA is TGTGCCAGCAGCCCCGAGGGATCCTACAATGAGCAGTTCTTC. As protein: CASSPEGSYNEQFF.

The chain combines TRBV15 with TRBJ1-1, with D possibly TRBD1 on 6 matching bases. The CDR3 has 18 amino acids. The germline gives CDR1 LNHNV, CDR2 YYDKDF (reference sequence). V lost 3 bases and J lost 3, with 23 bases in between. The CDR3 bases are TGTGCCACCAGCAGTGACCGACAGGTATGGGAAGATGACACTGAAGCTTTCTTT. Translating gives CATSSDRQVWEDDTEAFF.

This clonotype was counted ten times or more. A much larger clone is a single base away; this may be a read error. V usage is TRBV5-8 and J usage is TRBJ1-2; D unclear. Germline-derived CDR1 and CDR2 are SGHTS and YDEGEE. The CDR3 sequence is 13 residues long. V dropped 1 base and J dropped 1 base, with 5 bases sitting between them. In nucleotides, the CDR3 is TGTGCCAGCAGCTTGACAGATAACTATGGCTACACCTTC. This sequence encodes CASSLTDNYGYTF. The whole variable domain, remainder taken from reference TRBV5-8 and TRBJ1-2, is EAGVTQSPTHLIKTRGQQATLRCSPISGHTSVYWYQQALGLGLQFLLWYDEGEERNRGNFPPRFSGRQFPNYSSELNVNALELEDSALYLCASSLTDNYGYTFGSGTRLTVV.

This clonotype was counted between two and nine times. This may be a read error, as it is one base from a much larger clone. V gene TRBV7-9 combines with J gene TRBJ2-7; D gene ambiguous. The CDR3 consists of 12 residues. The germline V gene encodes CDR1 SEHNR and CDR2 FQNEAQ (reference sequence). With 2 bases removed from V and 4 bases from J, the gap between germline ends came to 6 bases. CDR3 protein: CASSLIEYEQYF. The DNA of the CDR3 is TGTGCCAGCAGCTTAATTGAGTACGAGCAGTACTTC.

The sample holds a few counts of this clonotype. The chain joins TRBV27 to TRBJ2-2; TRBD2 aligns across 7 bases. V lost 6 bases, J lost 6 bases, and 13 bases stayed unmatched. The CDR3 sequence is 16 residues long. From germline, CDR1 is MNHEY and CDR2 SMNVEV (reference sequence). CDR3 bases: TGTGCCAGCAGCCAAGGGACTAACCTCTTCGCCGGGGAGCTGTTTTTT. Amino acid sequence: CASSQGTNLFAGELFF.

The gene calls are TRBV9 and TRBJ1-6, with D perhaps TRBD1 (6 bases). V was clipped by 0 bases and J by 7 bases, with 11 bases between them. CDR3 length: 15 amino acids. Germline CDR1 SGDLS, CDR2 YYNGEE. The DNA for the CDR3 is TGTGCCAGCAGCGTAGAGGGGGGGCGAAATTCACCCCTCCACTTT. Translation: CASSVEGGRNSPLHF.

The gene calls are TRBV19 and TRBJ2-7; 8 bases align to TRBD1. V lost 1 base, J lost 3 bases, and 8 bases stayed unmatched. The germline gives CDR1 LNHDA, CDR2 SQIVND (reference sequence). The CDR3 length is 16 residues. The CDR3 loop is CASSIASGTGLYEQYF. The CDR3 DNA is TGTGCCAGTAGTATAGCGTCCGGGACAGGCCTCTACGAGCAGTACTTC.

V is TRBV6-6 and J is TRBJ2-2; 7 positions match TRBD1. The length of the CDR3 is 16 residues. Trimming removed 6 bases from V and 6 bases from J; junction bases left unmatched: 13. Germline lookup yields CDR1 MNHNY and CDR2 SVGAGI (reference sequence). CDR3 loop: CASSPLGLGQPGELFF. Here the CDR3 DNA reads TGTGCCAGCAGCCCCCTCGGACTGGGACAGCCCGGGGAGCTGTTTTTT.

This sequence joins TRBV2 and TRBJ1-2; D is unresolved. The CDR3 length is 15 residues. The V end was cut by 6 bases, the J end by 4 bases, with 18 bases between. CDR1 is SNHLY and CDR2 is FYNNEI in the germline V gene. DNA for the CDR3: TGTGCCAGCAGAGGCTACGACGGGAACACCTATGGCTACACCTTC. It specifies CASRGYDGNTYGYTF.

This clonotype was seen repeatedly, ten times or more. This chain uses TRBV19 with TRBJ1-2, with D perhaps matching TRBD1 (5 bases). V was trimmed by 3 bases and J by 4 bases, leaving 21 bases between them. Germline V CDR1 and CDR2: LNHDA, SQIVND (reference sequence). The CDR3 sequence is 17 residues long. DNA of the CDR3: TGTGCCAGTAGTATTGTGACGGGGCGCTTAATTCGCTATGGCTACACCTTC. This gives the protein CASSIVTGRLIRYGYTF.

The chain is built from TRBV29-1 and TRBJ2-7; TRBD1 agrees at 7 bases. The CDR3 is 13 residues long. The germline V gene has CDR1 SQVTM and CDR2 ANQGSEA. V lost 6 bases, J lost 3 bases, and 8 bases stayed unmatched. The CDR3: CSVTGQNHYEQYF. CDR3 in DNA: TGCAGCGTAACGGGACAGAACCACTACGAGCAGTACTTC.